The present TCR beta chain was sequenced within a study of CD8+ T cells in alopecia areata. Study summary: The investigators scored severity in treated patients by the percentage of affected scalp area. Regarding the study as a whole: Patients showed less clear TCR sequence sharing than mice, possibly partly because of HLA diversity. Affected scalp, especially in alopecia totalis/universalis, had a higher clonality than normal scalp did. Among the top 100, expanded CD8+ clones, as well as scalp clonality, were significantly decreased by tofacitinib.

The authors extracted RNA and reverse transcribed it into cDNA as the sequencing template. This table comes from immunoSEQ multiplex PCR, and its TCRdb copy is limited to in-frame clones, with some not included. The sample lists approximately 160,000 clones, around 59% occurring once. V was trimmed by 4 bases and J by 2 bases, leaving 17 bases between them. This CDR3 is 16 amino acids long. Germline CDR1 reads SGHRS; CDR2 reads YFSETQ. Documented treatment: oral pan-JAK inhibitor, 5-10 mg twice daily. Remarks on this clone: Its target is not known.

V and J are TRBV5-1 and TRBJ2-3; D may be TRBD2 (5 bases). The material was CD4+ T cells sorted from blood, obtained at week 24, from a patient treated with tofacitinib. The TCR comes from a human donor with alopecia areata. The CDR3 nucleotides read TGCGCCAGCAGCCCGGCCCCGGGAACCTACACAGATACGCAGTATTTT. Protein: CASSPAPGTYTDTQYF.